Below, 30 T cell receptor beta chains from the same sample are listed, as sequenced in a study of T cell changes during pregnancy in multiple sclerosis. The table came from immunoSEQ multiplex PCR; TCRdb's copy has only in-frame clones and leaves some out. The sample records about 60,000 clones, 80% to 95% being singletons. The sequencing here drew on peripheral blood, taken in the second trimester of pregnancy. The receptor set was obtained from a female donor in good health, enrolled as a control in a pregnancy study.

CDR3 sequence (DNA): TGTGCCACCAGCAGAGCCGGGACAGGGTTTTACGAGCAGTACTTC. This translates into CATSRAGTGFYEQYF. The V call is TRBV15, the J call TRBJ2-7; TRBD1 matches at 9 bases. Trimming removed 1 base from V and 4 bases from J; junction bases left unmatched: 5. Germline V gives CDR1 LNHNV, CDR2 YYDKDF (reference sequence). CDR3 size: 15 residues.

This chain connects TRBV15 to TRBJ1-1, with no clear D. V lost 0 bases and J lost 5, with 10 bases in between. The germline V gene has CDR1 LNHNV and CDR2 YYDKDF (reference sequence). This CDR3 contains 14 residues. The CDR3 coding sequence is TGTGCCACCAGCAGAGATCGGAGTTGGACTGAAGCTTTCTTT. This encodes CATSRDRSWTEAFF.

The V gene is TRBV28, the J gene TRBJ1-2; D gene uncertain. The CDR3 has 12 residues. Germline V gives CDR1 MDHEN, CDR2 SYDVKM. Trimming removed 6 bases from V and 4 bases from J, with 9 bases in between. CDR3 DNA sequence: TGTGCCAGCAGCCTACCTACCTATGGCTACACCTTC. Protein: CASSLPTYGYTF.

The chain is built from TRBV6-1 and TRBJ2-3; 7 bases agree with TRBD2. The CDR3 has 14 amino acids. V dropped 4 bases and J dropped 5; count of bases not matched to a gene: 6. The germline gives CDR1 MNHNS, CDR2 SASEGT. The CDR3 region has the DNA TGTGCCAGCAGTGGTCAGCGGGGCATAGATACGCAGTATTTT. Residues: CASSGQRGIDTQYF.

J is TRBJ2-1 and V is TRBV18; D gene uncertain. Deletions cut 5 bases from V and 5 bases from J, with 13 bases between. The length of the CDR3 is 14 residues. Germline V gene data show CDR1 as KGHSH and CDR2 as LQKENI. For the CDR3, the DNA is TGTGCCAGCTCATCCCGTGGGCGTAACAATGAGCAGTTCTTC. Its translation: CASSSRGRNNEQFF.

Here the CDR3 DNA reads TGTGCCAGCAGAGGACAGCCTGCAACTAATGAAAAACTGTTTTTT. It is translated as CASRGQPATNEKLFF. This chain uses TRBV27 with TRBJ1-4; weak D call: TRBD1 (6 bases). V shed 6 bases and J shed 0 bases, with 11 bases lying between them. The length of the CDR3 is 15 residues. Germline V lookup: CDR1 MNHEY, CDR2 SMNVEV (reference sequence).

This sequence joins TRBV5-1 and TRBJ2-7; 8 bases are shared with TRBD2. The CDR3 runs to 14 residues. With 9 bases clipped from V and 4 bases from J, the junction kept 12 bases outside the gene matches. CDR1 is SGHRS and CDR2 is YFSETQ in the germline V gene. In DNA form, the CDR3 reads TGCGCCACCCATAGCGGGGAGTCGGGATACGAGCAGTACTTC. Translation: CATHSGESGYEQYF.

The gene calls are TRBV5-4 and TRBJ2-1, with 13 bases that match TRBD2. The J segment lost 9 bases and the V segment lost 6 bases, leaving 9 bases of the junction unmatched. Germline CDR1 is SGHNT and CDR2 is YYREEE (reference sequence). This CDR3 region has 15 residues. CDR3 sequence reads: CASTGLAGEGGEQFF. CDR3 bases: TGTGCCAGCACCGGACTAGCGGGAGAGGGTGGTGAGCAGTTCTTC.

The genes are TRBV5-1 and TRBJ2-5; D gene uncertain. The CDR3 is 11 amino acids. Germline loops: CDR1 SGHRS, CDR2 YFSETQ. V was clipped by 5 bases and J by 2 bases, with 4 bases between them. CDR3 sequence: CASSIQETQYF. Here the CDR3 DNA reads TGCGCCAGCAGTATTCAAGAGACCCAGTACTTC.

The V gene is TRBV7-8, the J gene TRBJ2-5, with D unclear. Germline V gives CDR1 SGHVS, CDR2 FQNEAQ. The CDR3 extends over 13 amino acids. V gave up 1 base and J gave up 5 bases, with 8 bases separating them. DNA for the CDR3: TGTGCCAGCAGCTTAGAACCACTGGAGACCCAGTACTTC. It specifies CASSLEPLETQYF.

The rearrangement uses TRBV18 and TRBJ1-1; D perhaps matches TRBD1 (5 bases). Between the trimmed V and J ends, which lost 2 bases and 1 base, there was a span of 8 bases. Germline V lookup: CDR1 KGHSH, CDR2 LQKENI. This CDR3 spans 14 amino acids. The CDR3, as DNA: TGTGCCAGCTCACCATTACAGGAGAACACTGAAGCTTTCTTT. This codes for CASSPLQENTEAFF.

V gene TRBV27 combines with J gene TRBJ1-4, with D unresolved. CDR1 and CDR2 from the germline V gene are MNHEY and SMNVEV (reference sequence). The CDR3 runs 13 residues. The V and J ends lost 7 bases and 7 bases respectively, with 13 bases between them. The CDR3 loop reads CASTPGWGEKLFF. As DNA, the CDR3 is TGTGCCAGCACCCCGGGGTGGGGTGAAAAACTGTTTTTT.

The rearrangement uses TRBV18 and TRBJ2-7; D may be TRBD1 (5 bases). Trimming took off 6 bases at V and 2 bases at J, with 14 bases between the two ends. CDR1 and CDR2 (germline): KGHSH, LQKENI. The CDR3 covers 14 residues. CDR3 coding DNA: TGTGCCAGCTCCCTCGAACAGGCGGCCTACGAGCAGTACTTC. Translating it yields CASSLEQAAYEQYF. The full variable domain, with the rest looked up from reference TRBV18 and TRBJ2-7, is NAGVMQNPRHLVRRRGQEARLRCSPMKGHSHVYWYRQLPEEGLKFMVYLQKENIIDESGMPKERFSAEFPKEGPSILRIQQVVRGDSAAYFCASSLEQAAYEQYFGPGTRLTVT.

This clone was observed a handful of times. The chain uses TRBV7-9 and TRBJ1-1, with 8 bases identical to TRBD1. In germline, CDR1 is SEHNR, CDR2 FQNEAQ (reference sequence). The CDR3 covers 13 residues. Trimming cost V 6 bases and J 0 bases; bases outside gene matches: 0. Here the CDR3 reads CASRGQVNTEAFF. The CDR3 DNA is TGTGCCAGCAGGGGACAGGTGAACACTGAAGCTTTCTTT.

The V and J genes are TRBV5-6 and TRBJ1-3; 9 nucleotides match TRBD1. The CDR3 totals 15 residues. With V trimmed by 4 bases and J by 2 bases, 4 bases remained unmatched. The germline CDR1 and CDR2 sequences are SGHDT and YYEEEE. In DNA form, the CDR3 reads TGTGCCAGCAGCCACAGGGGGCCCCCTGGAAACACCATATATTTT. This codes for CASSHRGPPGNTIYF.

This chain links TRBV6-5 with TRBJ2-3; 9 bases align to TRBD1. CDR3 length: 14 residues. After removal of 5 bases from V and 9 bases from J, the junction contained 9 bases not matched to a gene. The germline CDR1 and CDR2 sequences are MNHEY and SVGAGI. The CDR3, as DNA: TGTGCCAGCAGTAAGAGGACAGGGGCCGACACGCAGTATTTT. Translating gives CASSKRTGADTQYF.

The chain recombines TRBV19 with TRBJ2-7; TRBD1 aligns across 10 bases. The CDR3 runs 14 residues. V lost 7 bases, J lost 1 base, and 4 bases stayed unmatched. Germline V gene data show CDR1 as LNHDA and CDR2 as SQIVND (reference sequence). CDR3 region: CASTPGQGSYEQYF. The CDR3 nucleotides are TGTGCCAGTACTCCGGGACAGGGGTCCTACGAGCAGTACTTC. The variable domain in full, with the rest retrieved from reference TRBV19 and TRBJ2-7, is DGGITQSPKYLFRKEGQNVTLSCEQNLNHDAMYWYRQDPGQGLRLIYYSQIVNDFQKGDIAEGYSVSREKKESFPLTVTSAQKNPTAFYLCASTPGQGSYEQYFGPGTRLTVT.

There are a few counts of this clone. The chain joins TRBV10-3 to TRBJ1-2; 7 nucleotides match TRBD1. Trimming took 3 bases from V and 7 from J; bases not matched to a gene: 5. CDR1 is ENHRY, CDR2 SYGVKD, per germline. The CDR3 loop spans 13 amino acids. CDR3 nucleotides: TGTGCCATCAGTGAAGGGCAGGGGGGTGGCTACACCTTC. This translates into CAISEGQGGGYTF.

The V and J genes are TRBV27 and TRBJ1-5; weak D call: TRBD1 (5 bases). Germline values: CDR1 MNHEY, CDR2 SMNVEV (reference sequence). Between the trimmed V and J ends, which lost 5 bases and 5 bases, there was a span of 13 bases. CDR3 length equals 14 residues. The CDR3 loop is CASSRYPRDQPQHF. CDR3 DNA sequence: TGTGCCAGCAGTCGCTACCCCAGGGATCAGCCCCAGCATTTT.

V is TRBV9 and J is TRBJ1-1; D unclear. Trimming took off 6 bases at V and 0 bases at J, with 9 bases between the two ends. Looked up from germline, CDR1 is SGDLS and CDR2 is YYNGEE. There are 13 residues in the CDR3. CDR3 coding DNA: TGTGCCAGCACCACAGATTTGAACACTGAAGCTTTCTTT. Translated, it gives CASTTDLNTEAFF.

This clone was detected only a few times. The chain uses TRBV21-1 and TRBJ2-1; TRBD2 is the table's D call, not checked against the DNA. TRBV21-1 is noted as a pseudogene. There are 16 residues in the CDR3. CDR3 coding DNA: TGTGCCAGCAGCAAAGCGCTCCGACGGGGATTCGATGAGCAGTTCTTC. It translates to CASSKALRRGFDEQFF.

This clone is a singleton in its sample. The gene calls are TRBV6-5 and TRBJ1-1, with 7 bases matching TRBD1. V gave up 5 bases and J gave up 0 bases; unmatched junction bases: 3. The CDR3 covers 14 residues. Per the germline V gene, CDR1 is MNHEY and CDR2 is SVGAGI. The CDR3 here is CASSGGQMNTEAFF. DNA for the CDR3: TGTGCCAGCAGTGGGGGACAGATGAACACTGAAGCTTTCTTT.

The chain has TRBV5-4 and TRBJ2-3, with 7 bases identical to TRBD2. This CDR3 has 15 amino acids. Germline trimming cut 3 bases from V and 4 bases from J; bases unmatched to any gene: 8. Germline V lookup: CDR1 SGHNT, CDR2 YYREEE (reference sequence). The CDR3 DNA reads as TGTGCCAGCAGCTCCTGGACTAGTTCCGCAGATACGCAGTATTTT. This encodes CASSSWTSSADTQYF.

The V and J genes are TRBV5-1 and TRBJ2-2; TRBD2 is a possible D gene (5 bases). Germline V gene lookup returns CDR1 SGHRS and CDR2 YFSETQ. This CDR3 spans 14 amino acids. V gave up 0 bases and J gave up 5 bases, with 8 bases separating them. The CDR3 bases are TGCGCCAGCAGCTTGGCTAGCCGAACCGGGGAGCTGTTTTTT. Translating it yields CASSLASRTGELFF.

The chain links TRBV4-2 to TRBJ2-7; TRBD2 agrees at 14 bases. This CDR3 contains 15 residues. Trimming at V came to 3 bases and at J to 6 bases, leaving 4 bases not matched to a gene. The germline gives CDR1 LGHNA, CDR2 YNFKEQ. The CDR3 loop is CASSQGLAGESEQYF. The CDR3 region has the DNA TGTGCCAGCAGCCAGGGACTAGCGGGAGAATCCGAGCAGTACTTC.

This clone appeared a single time. J is TRBJ2-5 and V is TRBV7-3; D perhaps matches TRBD1 (5 bases). The CDR3 covers 16 residues. Germline CDR1 SGHTA, CDR2 FQGTGA. V dropped 4 bases and J dropped 0 bases, with 15 bases sitting between them. This CDR3 reads CASSSKGLIYQETQYF. CDR3 nucleotide sequence: TGTGCCAGCAGCTCAAAGGGGTTGATATACCAAGAGACCCAGTACTTC.

The chain uses TRBV7-2 and TRBJ2-3; TRBD2 agrees at 13 bases. V shed 5 bases, J shed 6 bases, and the junction held 8 bases outside the gene matches. Germline V gene sequence: CDR1 SGHTA, CDR2 FQGNSA. This CDR3 has 16 amino acids. CDR3 amino acids: CASSHWTSGRSDTQYF. CDR3 nucleotide sequence: TGTGCCAGCAGCCACTGGACTAGCGGGAGAAGCGATACGCAGTATTTT. Supplemented by reference TRBV7-2 and TRBJ2-3, the full variable domain reads GAGVSQSPSNKVTEKGKDVELRCDPISGHTALYWYRQSLGQGLEFLIYFQGNSAPDKSGLPSDRFSAERTGGSVSTLTIQRTQQEDSAVYLCASSHWTSGRSDTQYFGPGTRLTVL.

This clone has more than one count but fewer than ten. The chain links TRBV5-1 to TRBJ1-2; 7 nucleotides match TRBD1. Unmatched junction bases numbered 3, after V lost 1 base and J lost 6 bases. Germline V gives CDR1 SGHRS, CDR2 YFSETQ. This CDR3 spans 13 amino acids. CDR3 region: CASSLRQGDGYTF. The CDR3 DNA is TGCGCCAGCAGCTTGCGGCAGGGGGATGGCTACACCTTC.

The chain links TRBV20-1 to TRBJ2-7; D is uncertain. V shed 6 bases and J shed 6 bases, with 12 bases lying between them. Germline V gives CDR1 DFQATT, CDR2 SNEGSKA (reference sequence). The CDR3 loop spans 11 amino acids. The CDR3 reads CSATKSAEQYF. The CDR3 coding sequence is TGCAGTGCCACTAAGTCGGCCGAGCAGTACTTC.

The genes are TRBV5-4 and TRBJ1-4, with D perhaps TRBD1 (5 bases). CDR1 and CDR2 (germline): SGHNT, YYREEE (reference sequence). The CDR3 is made up of 16 amino acids. Trimming removed 0 bases from V and 5 bases from J, with 14 bases in between. CDR3 sequence: CASSLAIGAPNEKLFF. Written as DNA, the CDR3 is TGTGCCAGCAGCTTGGCCATTGGGGCGCCGAATGAAAAACTGTTTTTT.